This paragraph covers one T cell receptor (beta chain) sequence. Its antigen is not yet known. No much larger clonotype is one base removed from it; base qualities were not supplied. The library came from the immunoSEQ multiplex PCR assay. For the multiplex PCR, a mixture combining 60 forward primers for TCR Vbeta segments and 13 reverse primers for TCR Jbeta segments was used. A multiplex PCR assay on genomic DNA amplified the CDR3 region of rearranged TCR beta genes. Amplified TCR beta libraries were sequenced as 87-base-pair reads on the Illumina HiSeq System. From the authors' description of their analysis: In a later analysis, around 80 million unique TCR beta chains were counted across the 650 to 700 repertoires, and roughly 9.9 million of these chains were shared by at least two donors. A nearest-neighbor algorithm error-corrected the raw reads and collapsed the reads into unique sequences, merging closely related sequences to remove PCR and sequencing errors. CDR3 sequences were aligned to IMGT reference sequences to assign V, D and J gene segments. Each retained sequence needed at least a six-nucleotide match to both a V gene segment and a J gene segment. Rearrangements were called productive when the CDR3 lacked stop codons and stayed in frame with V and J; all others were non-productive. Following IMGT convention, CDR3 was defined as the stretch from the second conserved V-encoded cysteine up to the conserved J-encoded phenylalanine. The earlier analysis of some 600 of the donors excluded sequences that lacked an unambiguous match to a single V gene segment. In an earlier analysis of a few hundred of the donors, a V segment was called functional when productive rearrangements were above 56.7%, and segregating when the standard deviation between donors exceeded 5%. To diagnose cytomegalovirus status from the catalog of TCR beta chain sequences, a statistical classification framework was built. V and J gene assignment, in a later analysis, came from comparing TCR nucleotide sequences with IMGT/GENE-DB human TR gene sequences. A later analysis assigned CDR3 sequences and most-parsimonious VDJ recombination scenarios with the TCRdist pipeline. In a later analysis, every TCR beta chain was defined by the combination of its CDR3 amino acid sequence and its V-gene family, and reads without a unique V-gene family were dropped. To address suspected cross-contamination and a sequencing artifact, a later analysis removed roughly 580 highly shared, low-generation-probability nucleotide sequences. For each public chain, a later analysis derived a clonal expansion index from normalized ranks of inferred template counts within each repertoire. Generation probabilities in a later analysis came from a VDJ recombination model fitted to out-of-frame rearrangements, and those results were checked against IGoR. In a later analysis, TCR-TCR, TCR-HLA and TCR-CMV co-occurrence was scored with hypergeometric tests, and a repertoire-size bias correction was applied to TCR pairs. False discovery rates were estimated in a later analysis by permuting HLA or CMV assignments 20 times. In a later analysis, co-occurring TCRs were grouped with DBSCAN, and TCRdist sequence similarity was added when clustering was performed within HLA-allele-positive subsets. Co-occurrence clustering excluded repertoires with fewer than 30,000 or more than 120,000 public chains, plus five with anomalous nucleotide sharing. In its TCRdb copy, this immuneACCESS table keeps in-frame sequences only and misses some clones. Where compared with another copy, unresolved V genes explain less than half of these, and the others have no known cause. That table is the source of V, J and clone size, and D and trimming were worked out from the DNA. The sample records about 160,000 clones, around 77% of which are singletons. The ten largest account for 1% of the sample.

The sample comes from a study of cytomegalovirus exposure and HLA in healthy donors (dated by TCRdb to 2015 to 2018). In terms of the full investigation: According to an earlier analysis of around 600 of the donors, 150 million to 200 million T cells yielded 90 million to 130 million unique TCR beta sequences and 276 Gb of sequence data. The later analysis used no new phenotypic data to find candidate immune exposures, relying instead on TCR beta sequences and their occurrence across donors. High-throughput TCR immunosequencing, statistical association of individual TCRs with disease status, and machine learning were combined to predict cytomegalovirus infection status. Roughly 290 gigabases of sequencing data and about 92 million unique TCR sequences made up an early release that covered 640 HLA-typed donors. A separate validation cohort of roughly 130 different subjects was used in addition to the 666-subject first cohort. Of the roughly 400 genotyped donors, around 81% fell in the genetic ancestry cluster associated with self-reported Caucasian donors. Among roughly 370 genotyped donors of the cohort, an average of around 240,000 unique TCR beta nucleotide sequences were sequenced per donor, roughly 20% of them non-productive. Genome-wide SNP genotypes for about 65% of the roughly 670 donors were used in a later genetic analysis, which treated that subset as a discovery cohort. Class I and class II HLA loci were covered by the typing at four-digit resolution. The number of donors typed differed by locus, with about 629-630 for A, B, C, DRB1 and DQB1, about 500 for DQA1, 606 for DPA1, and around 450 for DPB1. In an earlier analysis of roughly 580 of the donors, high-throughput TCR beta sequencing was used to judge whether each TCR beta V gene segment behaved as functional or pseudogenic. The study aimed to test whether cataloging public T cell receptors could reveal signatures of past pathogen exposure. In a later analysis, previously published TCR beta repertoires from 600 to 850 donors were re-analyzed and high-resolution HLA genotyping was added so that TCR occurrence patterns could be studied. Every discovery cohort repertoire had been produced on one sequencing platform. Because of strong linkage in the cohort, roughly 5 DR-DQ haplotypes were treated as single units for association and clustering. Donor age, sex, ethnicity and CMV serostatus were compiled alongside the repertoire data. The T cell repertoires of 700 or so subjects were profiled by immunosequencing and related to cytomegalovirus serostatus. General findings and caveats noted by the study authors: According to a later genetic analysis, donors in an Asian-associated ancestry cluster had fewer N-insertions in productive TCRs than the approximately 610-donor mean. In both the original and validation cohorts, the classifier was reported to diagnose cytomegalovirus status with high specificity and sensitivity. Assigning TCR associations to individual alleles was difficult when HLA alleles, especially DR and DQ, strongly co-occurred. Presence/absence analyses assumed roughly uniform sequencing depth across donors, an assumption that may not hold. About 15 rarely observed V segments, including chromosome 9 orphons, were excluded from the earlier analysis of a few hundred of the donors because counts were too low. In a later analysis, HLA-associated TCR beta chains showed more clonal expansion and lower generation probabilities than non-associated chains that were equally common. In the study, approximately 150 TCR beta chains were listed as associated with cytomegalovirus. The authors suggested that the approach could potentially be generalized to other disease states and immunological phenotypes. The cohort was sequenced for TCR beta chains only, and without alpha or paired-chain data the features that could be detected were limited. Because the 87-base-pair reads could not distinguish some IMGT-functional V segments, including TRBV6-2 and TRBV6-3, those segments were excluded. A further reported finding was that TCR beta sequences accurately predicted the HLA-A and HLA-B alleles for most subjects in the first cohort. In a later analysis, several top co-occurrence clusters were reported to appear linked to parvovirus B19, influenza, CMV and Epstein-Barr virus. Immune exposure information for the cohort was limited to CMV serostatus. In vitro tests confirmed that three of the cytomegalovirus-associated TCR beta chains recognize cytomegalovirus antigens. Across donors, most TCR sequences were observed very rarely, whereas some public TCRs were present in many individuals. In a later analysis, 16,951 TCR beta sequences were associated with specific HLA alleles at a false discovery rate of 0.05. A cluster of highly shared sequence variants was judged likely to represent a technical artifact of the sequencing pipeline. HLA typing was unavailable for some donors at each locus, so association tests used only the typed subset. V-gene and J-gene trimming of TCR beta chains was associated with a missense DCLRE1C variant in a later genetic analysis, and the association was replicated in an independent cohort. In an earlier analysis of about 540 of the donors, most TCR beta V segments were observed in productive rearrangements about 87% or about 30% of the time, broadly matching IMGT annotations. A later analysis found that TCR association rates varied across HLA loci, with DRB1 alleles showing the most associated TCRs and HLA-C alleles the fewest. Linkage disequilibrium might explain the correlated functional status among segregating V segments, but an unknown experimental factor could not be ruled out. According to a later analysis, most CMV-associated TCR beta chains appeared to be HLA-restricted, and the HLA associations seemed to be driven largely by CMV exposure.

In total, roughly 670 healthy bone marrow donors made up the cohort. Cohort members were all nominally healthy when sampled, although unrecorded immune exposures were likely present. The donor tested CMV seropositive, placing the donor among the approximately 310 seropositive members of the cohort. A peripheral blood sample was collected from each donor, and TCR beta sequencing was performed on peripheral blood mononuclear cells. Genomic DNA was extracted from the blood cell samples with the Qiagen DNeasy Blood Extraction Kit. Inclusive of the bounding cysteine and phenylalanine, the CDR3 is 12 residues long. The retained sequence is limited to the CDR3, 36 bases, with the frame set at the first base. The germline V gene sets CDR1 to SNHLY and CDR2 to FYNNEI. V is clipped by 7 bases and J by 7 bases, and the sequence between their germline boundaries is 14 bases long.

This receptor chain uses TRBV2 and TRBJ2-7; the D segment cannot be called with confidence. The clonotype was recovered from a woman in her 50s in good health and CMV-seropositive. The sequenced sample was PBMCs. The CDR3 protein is CASNQQHNEQYF. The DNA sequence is TGTGCCAGCAATCAACAGCATAATGAGCAGTACTTC. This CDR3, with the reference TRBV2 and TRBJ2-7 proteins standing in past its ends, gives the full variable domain EPEVTQTPSHQVTQMGQEVILRCVPISNHLYFYWYRQILGQKVEFLVSFYNNEISEKSEIFDDQFSVERPDGSNFTLKIRSTKLEDSAMYFCASNQQHNEQYFGPGTRLTVT.